This T cell receptor beta chain was captured by sequencing in a study of blood T cells in healthy people across ages. Study results and caveats: It was the long-lived donors that had more naive CD4+ cells and higher diversity than aged donors. Shifts in expanded clonotypes may have been confounded by donor CMV status, which was unknown. Researchers said unsorted PBMCs prevented a conclusive naive versus antigen-experienced comparison.

From germline, CDR1 is LNHDA and CDR2 SQIVND (reference sequence). The CDR3 is made up of 14 amino acids. Trimming removed 7 bases from V and 1 base from J, with 13 bases in between. On this clonotype itself: Antigen unknown.

Sample-barcoded 5' priming and a J-beta primer mix drove a second PCR of about 6 to 12 cycles. Researchers report that a template-switch adaptor with 12 random nucleotides tagged each cDNA molecule. TCRdb independently ran MiXCR on the 5' RACE reads; one entry per CDR3 protein. The data contain 870,000 or so distinct CDR3 sequences, about 30% of them seen just once; the ten biggest clones take up approximately 15%. The chain links TRBV19 to TRBJ1-1, with a possible D match to TRBD1 (5 bases). The receptor was isolated from a woman older than 75 in good health. Sample: blood. The CDR3 coding sequence is TGTGCCAGTATGGGACTAAGACCGAACACTGAAGCTTTCTTT. Protein sequence: CASMGLRPNTEAFF.